This T cell receptor (beta chain) derives from a study of T cell repertoires in cytomegalovirus infection. Study observations and caveats: Adding up the frequency of public TCR beta families identified people who carried CMV plus the relevant HLA. Within the response measured ex vivo, HLA-C-restricted CMV-specific TCR beta clonotypes were dominant.

Each CDR3 protein is one row after TCRdb ran MiXCR on the reads. Of about 890,000 distinct CDR3 sequences in the sample, less than 40% were seen once. Germline lookup yields CDR1 LNHDA and CDR2 SQIVND (reference sequence). The CDR3 extends over 13 amino acids. V was clipped by 6 bases and J by 8 bases, with 14 bases between them. Worth noting for this clonotype: Its antigen is unidentified.

This chain uses TRBV19 with TRBJ2-4, with D unclear. Sequencing used cultured CD8+ T cells from PBMCs, obtained from culture after CMV antigen stimulation. The sequence derives from a human donor in good health (CMV status not recorded). Some clones in this sample may be carry-over from other donors' samples. CDR3 DNA sequence: TGTGCCAGTAGGAGGACGAGTGGAGACATTCAGTACTTC. It yields the protein CASRRTSGDIQYF.